These 3 T cell receptor beta chains were sequenced from one sample in a study of vaccination effects on CD4 cells after COVID-19. In the ViraFEST assay, antigen-specific CD4+ clonotypes were identified by expansion after peptide-pool stimulation. Researchers isolated CD4+ T cells once 9 to 11 days of culture had elapsed. Vaccinated recipients, who were negative for nucleocapsid antibodies, had no history of SARS-CoV-2 infection. TCRdb keeps only in-frame clones here, not all; method: immunoSEQ multiplex PCR. The sample consists of 41,000 or so clones, approximately 80% of them appearing once. These receptors have no identified antigens. This specimen consisted of CD4+ T cells from PBMCs cultured with HCoV-NL63 spike peptides, obtained before COVID-19 vaccination. Receptor source: a human donor who received a COVID-19 vaccine.

The chain joins TRBV4-1 to TRBJ1-1, with 8 bases fitting TRBD1. CDR1 is MGHRA and CDR2 is YSYEKL in the germline V gene. There are 16 residues in the CDR3. Trimming removed 0 bases from V and 1 base from J; junction bases left unmatched: 4. The CDR3 DNA sequence: TGCGCCAGCAGCCAAGACAGGGGGCTGTGGAACACTGAAGCTTTCTTT. Amino acids: CASSQDRGLWNTEAFF.

This chain links TRBV13 with TRBJ2-7, with D unclear. CDR1 PRHDT and CDR2 FYEKMQ come from the germline V gene (reference sequence). This CDR3 comprises 18 residues. The V end lost 6 bases, the J end lost 4 bases, and 28 bases lay between the germline ends. CDR3 in amino acids: CASSVGWHSRLLGYEQYV. In nucleotides, the CDR3 is TGTGCCAGCAGTGTGGGTTGGCATTCGAGACTGCTAGGGTACGAGCAGTACGTC.

The gene calls are TRBV2 and TRBJ2-1; D possibly matches TRBD1 or TRBD2 (5 bases each). Per the germline V gene, CDR1 is SNHLY and CDR2 is FYNNEI. The CDR3 extends over 13 amino acids. Trimming took 2 bases from V and 9 from J, leaving 11 bases between them. CDR3: CASSELRGLEQFF. The CDR3 DNA reads TGTGCCAGCAGTGAATTGAGGGGCCTTGAGCAGTTCTTC. Filled out from reference TRBV2 and TRBJ2-1, the complete variable domain reads EPEVTQTPSHQVTQMGQEVILRCVPISNHLYFYWYRQILGQKVEFLVSFYNNEISEKSEIFDDQFSVERPDGSNFTLKIRSTKLEDSAMYFCASSELRGLEQFFGPGTRLTVL.